This T cell receptor beta chain was profiled in a study of beta chain features in type 1 diabetes. The study's findings and limits: Among all four CD4+ subsets, Type 1 diabetes patients had TCRB CDR3s that were moderately but significantly shorter. Insertion counts at VDJ junctions were lower in type 1 diabetes patients, who also showed more deletions there.

The entirety of the isolated RNA underwent reverse transcription, so expressed TCRB transcripts were sequenced. Produced via immunoSEQ multiplex PCR; TCRdb's table is partial and in-frame only. Found here are 300,000 to 350,000 clones, roughly 8.8% of them singletons; the top ten hold around 1%. Germline CDR1 and CDR2: SGHTA and FQGNSA. Trimming shortened V by 2 bases and J by 3 bases, and 11 bases separated the two germline ends. This CDR3 spans 14 amino acids. Via the markers CD45RO/CCR7/CD25/CD127/CD95/CD27, stem cell-like memory, regulatory, central memory and naive CD4+ cells were sorted. Each sorted population was over 95% pure. About this clone: Its antigen is not identified.

The clonotype originates from a man aged 25 to 40 with type 1 diabetes. The chain carries TRBV7-2 and TRBJ2-7; no firm D call. Specimen: central memory CD4+ T cells from blood. The CDR3 DNA reads as TGTGCCAGCAGCTTATCGGAGCCTGGCTACGAGCAGTACTTC. This codes for CASSLSEPGYEQYF. The variable domain in full, completed from reference TRBV7-2 and TRBJ2-7, reads GAGVSQSPSNKVTEKGKDVELRCDPISGHTALYWYRQSLGQGLEFLIYFQGNSAPDKSGLPSDRFSAERTGGSVSTLTIQRTQQEDSAVYLCASSLSEPGYEQYFGPGTRLTVT.